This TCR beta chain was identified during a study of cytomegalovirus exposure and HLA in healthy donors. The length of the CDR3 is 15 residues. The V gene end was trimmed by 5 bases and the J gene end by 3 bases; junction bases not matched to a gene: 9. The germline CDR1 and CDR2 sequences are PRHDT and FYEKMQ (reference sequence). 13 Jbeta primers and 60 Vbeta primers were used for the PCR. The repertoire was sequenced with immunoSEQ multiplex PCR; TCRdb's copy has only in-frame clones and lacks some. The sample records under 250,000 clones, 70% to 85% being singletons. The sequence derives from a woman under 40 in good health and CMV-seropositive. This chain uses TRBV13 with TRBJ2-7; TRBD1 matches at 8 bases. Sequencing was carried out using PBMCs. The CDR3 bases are TGTGCCAGCAGCGATTCTGGACAGGGCCACTACGAGCAGTACTTC. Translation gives CASSDSGQGHYEQYF.